These T cell receptor beta chains were read from a single sample in a study of CD8+ T cells in alopecia areata. The method was immunoSEQ multiplex PCR; TCRdb's version includes in-frame clones alone and lacks a portion of them. The sample yields around 98,000 clones, 35% to 45% seen once. Sequencing was done on a sample of CD4+ T cells sorted from blood. The origin of the receptors is a human donor with alopecia areata. Both conserved end residues are part of each CDR3. D genes are given only for firm matches. A row's size may be missing; if present it is once, few, many or a size class.

J gene	clone size	D gene	V gene	CDR3 protein	CDR3 DNA
TRBJ1-1	-	TRBD1	TRBV30	CACFRGGPEAFF	TGTGCCTGCTTTCGAGGGGGCCCGGAAGCTTTCTTT
TRBJ2-1	-	-	TRBV29-1	CSVAVSGNEQFF	TGCAGCGTCGCCGTTAGTGGGAATGAGCAGTTCTTC
TRBJ2-3	few	-	TRBV11-2	CASSRAAVSDTQYF	TGTGCCAGCAGCCGAGCGGCCGTTTCAGATACGCAGTATTTT
TRBJ2-7	-	-	TRBV4-3	CASSQVMGAEQYF	TGCGCCAGCAGCCAAGTGATGGGAGCCGAGCAGTACTTC
TRBJ1-5	few	TRBD1	TRBV2	CASSRDREYQPQHF	TGTGCCAGCAGTCGCGACAGGGAATATCAGCCCCAGCATTTT
TRBJ2-1	few	-	TRBV29-1	CSGRRDPNNNNEQFF	TGCAGCGGACGCCGGGACCCTAACAACAACAATGAGCAGTTCTTC
TRBJ2-1	-	-	TRBV7-2	CASSLVGADSYNEQFF	TGTGCCAGCAGCTTAGTTGGAGCGGACTCCTACAATGAGCAGTTCTTC
TRBJ2-5	few	TRBD2	TRBV29-1	CSTGRGGAGGETQYF	TGCAGCACCGGGAGGGGGGGCGCAGGAGGAGAGACCCAGTACTTC
TRBJ2-3	-	-	TRBV11-2	CASSLERFTQYF	TGTGCCAGCAGCTTAGAGAGGTTTACGCAGTATTTT
TRBJ2-1	-	-	TRBV30	CAWSPGAVFNEQFF	TGTGCCTGGAGCCCAGGGGCCGTTTTCAATGAGCAGTTCTTC
TRBJ2-5	once	-	TRBV29-1	CSVWGQGSGTQYF	TGCAGCGTTTGGGGTCAGGGCTCGGGGACCCAGTACTTC
TRBJ2-3	few	-	TRBV29-1	CSVVGHRSTDTQYF	TGCAGCGTTGTGGGGCACAGAAGCACAGATACGCAGTATTTT
TRBJ2-5	-	-	TRBV29-1	CSGTWQETQYF	TGCAGTGGGACGTGGCAGGAGACCCAGTACTTC
TRBJ1-2	few	-	TRBV29-1	CSVGDGDGYTF	TGCAGCGTTGGGGATGGCGACGGCTACACCTTC
TRBJ1-2	-	-	TRBV5-6	CASSLIGGDYGYTF	TGTGCCAGCAGCTTGATTGGGGGGGACTATGGCTACACCTTC
TRBJ2-7	few	-	TRBV23-1	CASSPLGATAQTYEQYF	TGCGCCAGCAGTCCCCTGGGGGCTACAGCGCAAACCTACGAGCAGTACTTC
TRBJ2-7	-	TRBD2	TRBV19	CASSTPAGGEQYF	TGTGCCAGTAGTACCCCAGCGGGAGGGGAGCAGTACTTC
TRBJ1-5	-	TRBD1	TRBV30	CAWGQGGNQPQHF	TGTGCCTGGGGACAGGGAGGTAATCAGCCCCAGCATTTT
TRBJ2-5	-	-	TRBV5-1	CASSSRVEETQYF	TGCGCCAGCAGTAGCCGGGTCGAAGAGACCCAGTACTTC
TRBJ2-7	-	-	TRBV27	CASKGTFSYEQYF	TGTGCCAGCAAGGGAACCTTCTCCTACGAGCAGTACTTC
TRBJ2-5	-	TRBD2	TRBV28	CASSWGTSGQETQYF	TGTGCCAGCAGTTGGGGGACTAGCGGACAAGAGACCCAGTACTTC
TRBJ1-4	few	-	TRBV29-1	CSVGGSTNEKLFF	TGCAGCGTAGGGGGATCAACTAATGAAAAACTGTTTTTT
TRBJ2-6	-	-	TRBV29-1	CSAGESGANVLTF	TGCAGCGCAGGGGAGTCTGGGGCCAACGTCCTGACTTTC
TRBJ2-7	few	-	TRBV29-1	CSVAQGNYEQYF	TGCAGCGTCGCTCAGGGGAACTACGAGCAGTACTTC
TRBJ2-7	-	-	TRBV30	CAWSDGSRYEQYF	TGTGCCTGGAGTGATGGTTCCCGGTACGAGCAGTACTTC
TRBJ2-3	-	-	TRBV5-1	CASSQDSSTDTQYF	TGCGCCAGCAGCCAGGACAGTAGCACAGATACGCAGTATTTT
TRBJ1-3	-	-	TRBV11-2	CASSLFRDTIYF	TGTGCCAGCAGCTTATTCCGAGACACCATATATTTT
TRBJ2-2	-	-	TRBV15	CATSRSRDANTGELFF	TGTGCCACCAGCAGGTCCCGGGACGCCAACACCGGGGAGCTGTTTTTT
TRBJ2-7	-	TRBD1	TRBV28	CASSSPTGTGGFVVSEQYF	TGTGCCAGCAGTTCCCCCACCGGGACAGGGGGCTTCGTGGTTTCCGAGCAGTACTTC
TRBJ2-5	-	-	TRBV6-5	CASSLGASKTQYF	TGTGCCAGCAGTTTGGGAGCGTCAAAGACCCAGTACTTC
TRBJ2-5	-	-	TRBV7-9	CASSLERTQYF	TGTGCCAGCAGCTTAGAGCGGACCCAGTACTTC
TRBJ1-5	few	-	TRBV28	CASSLYTLDRNRHQPQHF	TGTGCCAGCAGTTTATATACCCTCGACAGGAACCGCCATCAGCCCCAGCATTTT
TRBJ2-1	-	-	TRBV7-3	CASSLAGTYNEQFF	TGTGCCAGCAGCTTAGCGGGGACGTACAATGAGCAGTTCTTC
TRBJ2-1	-	TRBD1	TRBV18	CASSQPGQYNEQFF	TGTGCCAGCTCACAACCGGGACAGTACAATGAGCAGTTCTTC
TRBJ1-4	-	-	TRBV30	CAARTVSLEKLFF	TGTGCCGCTCGGACAGTATCGTTAGAAAAACTGTTTTTT
TRBJ2-1	few	-	TRBV29-1	CSVGGSVDNEQFF	TGCAGCGTTGGGGGATCCGTGGACAATGAGCAGTTCTTC